What follows is one T cell receptor (beta chain) and its context. With 7 bases removed from V and 3 bases from J, the gap between germline ends came to 7 bases. Germline V CDR1 and CDR2: SGHAT, FQNNGV. The CDR3 contains 12 residues. TCRdb keeps only in-frame clones here, not all; method: immunoSEQ multiplex PCR. In the table there are tens of thousands of clones, 80% to 85% of which are singletons. Time point noted: pretreatment peripheral blood. These data belong to a study of PD-L1 blockade in urothelial cancer. Study-wide background: Anywhere from 0 to 3 prior chemotherapy regimens had been received by patients. Blood was tested 3 weeks (second dose) and 6 weeks into treatment. A median approximately 150,000 T cells were found in blood samples.

This material consisted of PBMCs, taken around atezolizumab (anti-PD-L1) treatment. This TCR was sampled from a woman aged 70-85 years with urothelial cancer. The chain recombines TRBV11-2 with TRBJ2-1, with D uncertain. CDR3 nucleotide sequence: TGTGCCAGCACCGGGTTCTACAATGAGCAGTTCTTC. Encoded protein: CASTGFYNEQFF.